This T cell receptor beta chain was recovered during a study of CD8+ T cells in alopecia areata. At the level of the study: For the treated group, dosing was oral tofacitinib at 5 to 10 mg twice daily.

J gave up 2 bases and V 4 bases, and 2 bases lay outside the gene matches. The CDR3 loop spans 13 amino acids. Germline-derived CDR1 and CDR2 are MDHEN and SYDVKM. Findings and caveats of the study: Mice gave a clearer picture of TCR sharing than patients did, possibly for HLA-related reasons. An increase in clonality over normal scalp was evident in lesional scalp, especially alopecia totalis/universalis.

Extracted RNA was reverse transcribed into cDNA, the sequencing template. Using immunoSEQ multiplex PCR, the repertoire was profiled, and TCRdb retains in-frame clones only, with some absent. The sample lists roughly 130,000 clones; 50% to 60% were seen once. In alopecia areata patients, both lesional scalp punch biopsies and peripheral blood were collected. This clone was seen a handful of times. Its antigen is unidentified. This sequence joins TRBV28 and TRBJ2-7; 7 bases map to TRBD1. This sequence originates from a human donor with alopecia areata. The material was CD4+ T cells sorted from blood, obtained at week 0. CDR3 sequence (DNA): TGTGCCAGCAGTTGGACAGGTCCCTACGAGCAGTACTTC. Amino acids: CASSWTGPYEQYF.